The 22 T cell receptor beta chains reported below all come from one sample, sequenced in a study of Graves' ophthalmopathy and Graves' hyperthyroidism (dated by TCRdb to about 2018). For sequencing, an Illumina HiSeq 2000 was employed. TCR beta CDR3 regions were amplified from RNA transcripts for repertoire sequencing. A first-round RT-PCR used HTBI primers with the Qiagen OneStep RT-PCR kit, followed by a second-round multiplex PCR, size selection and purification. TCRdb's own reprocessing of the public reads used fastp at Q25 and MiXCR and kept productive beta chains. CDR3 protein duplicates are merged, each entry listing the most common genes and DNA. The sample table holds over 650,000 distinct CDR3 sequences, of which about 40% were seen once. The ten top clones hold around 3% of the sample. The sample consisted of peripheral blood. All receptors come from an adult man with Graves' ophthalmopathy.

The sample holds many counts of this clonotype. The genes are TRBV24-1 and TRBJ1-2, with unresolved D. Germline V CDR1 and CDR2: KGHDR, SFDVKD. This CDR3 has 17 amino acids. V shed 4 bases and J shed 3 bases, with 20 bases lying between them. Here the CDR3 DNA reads TGTGCCACCAGTGACCCCTCCGGGAGTCGGGCTGACTATGGCTACACCTTC. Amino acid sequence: CATSDPSGSRADYGYTF.

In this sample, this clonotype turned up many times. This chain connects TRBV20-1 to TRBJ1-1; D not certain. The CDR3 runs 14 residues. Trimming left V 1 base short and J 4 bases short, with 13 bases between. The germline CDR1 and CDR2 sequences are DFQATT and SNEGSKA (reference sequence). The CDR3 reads CSARVSGFSTEAFF. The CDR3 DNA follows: TGCAGTGCTAGAGTTTCTGGATTTTCCACTGAAGCTTTCTTT.

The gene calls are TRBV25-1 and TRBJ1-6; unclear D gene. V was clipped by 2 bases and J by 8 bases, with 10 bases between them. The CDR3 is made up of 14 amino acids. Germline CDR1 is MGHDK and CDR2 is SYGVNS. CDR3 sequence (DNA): TGTGCCAGCAGTGAAGATGATTGGGATTCACCCCTCCACTTT. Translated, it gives CASSEDDWDSPLHF. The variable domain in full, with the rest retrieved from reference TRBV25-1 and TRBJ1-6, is EADIYQTPRYLVIGTGKKITLECSQTMGHDKMYWYQQDPGMELHLIHYSYGVNSTEKGDLSSESTVSRIRTEHFPLTLESARPSHTSQYLCASSEDDWDSPLHFGNGTRLTVT.

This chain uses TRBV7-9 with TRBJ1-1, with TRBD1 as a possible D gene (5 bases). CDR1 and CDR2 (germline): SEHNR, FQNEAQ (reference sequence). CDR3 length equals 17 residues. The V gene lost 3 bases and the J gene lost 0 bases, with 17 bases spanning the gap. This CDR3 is CASSLVRQGGLNTEAFF. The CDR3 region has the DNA TGTGCCAGCAGCTTGGTTAGGCAGGGAGGTCTGAACACTGAAGCTTTCTTT.

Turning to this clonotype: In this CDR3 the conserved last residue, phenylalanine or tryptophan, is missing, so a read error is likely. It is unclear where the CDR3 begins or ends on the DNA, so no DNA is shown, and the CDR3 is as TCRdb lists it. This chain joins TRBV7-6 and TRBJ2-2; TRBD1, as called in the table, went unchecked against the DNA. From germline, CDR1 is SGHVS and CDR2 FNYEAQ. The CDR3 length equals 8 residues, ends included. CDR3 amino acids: CASSFEGT.

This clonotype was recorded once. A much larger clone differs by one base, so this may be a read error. CDR3 sequence: CASGPPVGRSSYEQYF. The CDR3 region has the DNA TGTGCCAGCGGCCCACCAGTGGGACGATCATCCTACGAGCAGTACTTC. This chain joins TRBV7-9 and TRBJ2-7; TRBD1 or TRBD2 may be the D gene (5 bases each). Per germline, CDR1 SEHNR and CDR2 FQNEAQ (reference sequence). Trimming stripped 8 bases from V and 1 base from J, with 21 bases between. CDR3 length: 16 amino acids.

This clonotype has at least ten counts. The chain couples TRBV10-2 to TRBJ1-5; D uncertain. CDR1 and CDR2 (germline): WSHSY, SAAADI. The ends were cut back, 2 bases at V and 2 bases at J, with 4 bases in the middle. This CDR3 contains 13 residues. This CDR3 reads CASSELGNQPQHF. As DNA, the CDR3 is TGCGCCAGCAGTGAGCTGGGCAATCAGCCCCAGCATTTT.

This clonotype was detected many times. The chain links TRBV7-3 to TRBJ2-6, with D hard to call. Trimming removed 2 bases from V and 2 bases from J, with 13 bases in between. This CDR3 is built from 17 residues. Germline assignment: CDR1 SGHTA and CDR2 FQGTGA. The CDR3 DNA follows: TGTGCCAGCAGCTTAGTCCCCTCTATAACTGGGGCCAACGTCCTGACTTTC. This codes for CASSLVPSITGANVLTF.

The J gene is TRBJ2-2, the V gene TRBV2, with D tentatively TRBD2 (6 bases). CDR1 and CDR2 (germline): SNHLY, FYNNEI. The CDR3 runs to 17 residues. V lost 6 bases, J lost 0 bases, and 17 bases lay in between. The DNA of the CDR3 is TGTGCCAGCAGAAACCTTCTAGCGTCCACGAACACCGGGGAGCTGTTTTTT. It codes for CASRNLLASTNTGELFF.

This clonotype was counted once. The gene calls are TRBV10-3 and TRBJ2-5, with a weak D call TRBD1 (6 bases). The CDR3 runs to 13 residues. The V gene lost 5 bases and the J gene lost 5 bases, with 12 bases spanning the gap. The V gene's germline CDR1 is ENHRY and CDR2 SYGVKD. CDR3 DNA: TGTGCCATCAGTTACTCGAGGGGGGAGACCCAGTACTTC. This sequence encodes CAISYSRGETQYF.

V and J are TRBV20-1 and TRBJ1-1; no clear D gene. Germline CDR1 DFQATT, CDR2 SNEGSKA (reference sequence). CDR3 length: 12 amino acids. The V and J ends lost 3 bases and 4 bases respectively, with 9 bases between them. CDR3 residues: CSASEKGTEAFF. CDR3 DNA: TGCAGTGCTAGTGAGAAGGGCACTGAAGCTTTCTTT.

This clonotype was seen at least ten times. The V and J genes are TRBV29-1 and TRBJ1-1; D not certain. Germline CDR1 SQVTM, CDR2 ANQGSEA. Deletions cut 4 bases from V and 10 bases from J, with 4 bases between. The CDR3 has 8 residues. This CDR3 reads CSVGSAFF. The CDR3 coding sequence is TGCAGCGTTGGTTCAGCTTTCTTT.

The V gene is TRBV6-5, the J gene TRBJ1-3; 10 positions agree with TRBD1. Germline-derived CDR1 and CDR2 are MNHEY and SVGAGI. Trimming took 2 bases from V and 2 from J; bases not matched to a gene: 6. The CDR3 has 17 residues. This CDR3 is CASSYGTGVLTGNTIYF. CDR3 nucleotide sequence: TGTGCCAGCAGTTACGGGACAGGGGTTTTGACTGGAAACACCATATATTTT.

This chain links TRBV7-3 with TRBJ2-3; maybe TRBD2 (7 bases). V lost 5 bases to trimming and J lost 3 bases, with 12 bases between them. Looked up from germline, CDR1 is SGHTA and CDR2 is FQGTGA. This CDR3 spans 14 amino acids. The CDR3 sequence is CASSPGGRTDTQYF. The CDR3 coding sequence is TGTGCCAGCAGCCCGGGGGGCCGGACAGATACGCAGTATTTT.

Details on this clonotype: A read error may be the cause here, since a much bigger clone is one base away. CDR3 region: CARSNRVSYTF. As DNA, the CDR3 is TGTGCCAGAAGTAACAGGGTATCCTACACCTTC. The rearrangement links TRBV10-2 to TRBJ1-2; D perhaps matches TRBD1 (6 bases). CDR3 length: 11 amino acids. CDR1 WSHSY and CDR2 SAAADI come from the germline V gene.

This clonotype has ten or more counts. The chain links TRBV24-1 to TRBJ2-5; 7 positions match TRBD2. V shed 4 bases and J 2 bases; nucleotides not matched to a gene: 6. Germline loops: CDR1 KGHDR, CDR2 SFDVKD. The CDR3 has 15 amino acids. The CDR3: CATSDPSGSQETQYF. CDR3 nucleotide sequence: TGTGCCACCAGTGACCCTAGCGGATCTCAAGAGACCCAGTACTTC.

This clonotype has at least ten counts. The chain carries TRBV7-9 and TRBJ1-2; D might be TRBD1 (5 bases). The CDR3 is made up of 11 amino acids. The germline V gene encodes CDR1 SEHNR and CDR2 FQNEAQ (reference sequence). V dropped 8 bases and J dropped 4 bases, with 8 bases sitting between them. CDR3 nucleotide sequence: TGTGCCAGCTGGGGGGGCTATGGCTACACCTTC. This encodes CASWGGYGYTF.

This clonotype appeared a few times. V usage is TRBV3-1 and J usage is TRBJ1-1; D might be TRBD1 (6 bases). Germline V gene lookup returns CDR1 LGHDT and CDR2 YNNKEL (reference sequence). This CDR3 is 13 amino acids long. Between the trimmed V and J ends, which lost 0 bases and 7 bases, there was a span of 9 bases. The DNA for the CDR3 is TGTGCCAGCAGCCAAGAGGCAGGGGATGAAGCTTTCTTT. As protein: CASSQEAGDEAFF.

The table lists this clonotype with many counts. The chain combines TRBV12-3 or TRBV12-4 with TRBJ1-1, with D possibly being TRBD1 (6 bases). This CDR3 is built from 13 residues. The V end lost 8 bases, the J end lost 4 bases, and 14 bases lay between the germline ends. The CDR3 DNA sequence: TGTGCCAGCCAGAGGGGGAGGGGCACTGAAGCTTTCTTT. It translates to CASQRGRGTEAFF.

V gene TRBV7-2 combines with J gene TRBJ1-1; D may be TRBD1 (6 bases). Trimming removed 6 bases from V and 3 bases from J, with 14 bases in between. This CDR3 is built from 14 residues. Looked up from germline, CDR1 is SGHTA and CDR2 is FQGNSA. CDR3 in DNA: TGTGCCAGCAGTGCACGGGGGGCTTACACTGAAGCTTTCTTT. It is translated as CASSARGAYTEAFF. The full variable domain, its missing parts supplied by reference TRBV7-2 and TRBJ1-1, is GAGVSQSPSNKVTEKGKDVELRCDPISGHTALYWYRQSLGQGLEFLIYFQGNSAPDKSGLPSDRFSAERTGGSVSTLTIQRTQQEDSAVYLCASSARGAYTEAFFGQGTRLTVV.

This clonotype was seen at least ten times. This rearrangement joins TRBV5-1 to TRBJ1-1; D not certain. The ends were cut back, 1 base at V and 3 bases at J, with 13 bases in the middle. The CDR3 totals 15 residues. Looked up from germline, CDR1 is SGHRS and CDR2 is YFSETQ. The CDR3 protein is CASSLMDPGDTEAFF. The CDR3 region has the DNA TGCGCCAGCAGCTTGATGGATCCGGGTGACACTGAAGCTTTCTTT.

CDR3: CAISDETQETQYF. CDR3 DNA: TGTGCCATCAGTGACGAGACACAAGAGACCCAGTACTTC. The genes are TRBV10-3 and TRBJ2-5, with D uncertain. This CDR3 region has 13 residues. Per germline, CDR1 ENHRY and CDR2 SYGVKD. The V and J ends lost 3 bases and 2 bases respectively, with 7 bases between them.